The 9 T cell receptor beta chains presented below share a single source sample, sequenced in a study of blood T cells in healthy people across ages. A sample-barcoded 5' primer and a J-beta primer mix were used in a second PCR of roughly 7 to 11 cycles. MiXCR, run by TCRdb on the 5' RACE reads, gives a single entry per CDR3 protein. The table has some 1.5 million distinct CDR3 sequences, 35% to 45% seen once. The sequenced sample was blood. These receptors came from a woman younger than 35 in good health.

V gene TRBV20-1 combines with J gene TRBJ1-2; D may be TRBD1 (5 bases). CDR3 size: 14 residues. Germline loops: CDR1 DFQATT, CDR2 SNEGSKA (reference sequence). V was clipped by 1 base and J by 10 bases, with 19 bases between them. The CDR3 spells CSARAGQGINDYTF. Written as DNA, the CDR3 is TGCAGTGCTAGAGCAGGTCAGGGTATTAATGACTACACCTTC.

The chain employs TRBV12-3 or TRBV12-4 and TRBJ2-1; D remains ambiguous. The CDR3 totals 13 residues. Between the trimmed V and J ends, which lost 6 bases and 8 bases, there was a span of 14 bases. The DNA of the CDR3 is TGTGCCAGCAGGGAGACAACAGTCGATGAGCAGTTCTTC. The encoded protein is CASRETTVDEQFF.

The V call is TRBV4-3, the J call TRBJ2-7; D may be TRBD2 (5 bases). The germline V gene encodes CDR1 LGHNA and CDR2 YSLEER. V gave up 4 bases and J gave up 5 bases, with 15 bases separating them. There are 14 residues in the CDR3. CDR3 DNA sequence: TGCGCCAGCAGCCTCAACGTGGGAGCTAACGAGCAGTACTTC. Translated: CASSLNVGANEQYF.

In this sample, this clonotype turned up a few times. The CDR3 region is CASSKRFPRRAYNEQFF. For the CDR3, the DNA is TGTGCCAGTAGTAAACGTTTTCCGAGGCGCGCCTACAATGAGCAGTTCTTC. This chain links TRBV19 with TRBJ2-1; unclear D gene. There are 17 residues in the CDR3. V lost 4 bases, J lost 2 bases, and 18 bases lay in between. The V gene's germline CDR1 is LNHDA and CDR2 SQIVND (reference sequence).

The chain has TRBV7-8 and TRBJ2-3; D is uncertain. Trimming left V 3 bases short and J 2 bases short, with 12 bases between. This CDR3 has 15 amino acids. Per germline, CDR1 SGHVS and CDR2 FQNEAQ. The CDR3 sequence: CASSFTSPPTDTQYF. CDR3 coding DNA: TGTGCCAGCAGCTTTACGAGTCCTCCCACAGATACGCAGTATTTT.

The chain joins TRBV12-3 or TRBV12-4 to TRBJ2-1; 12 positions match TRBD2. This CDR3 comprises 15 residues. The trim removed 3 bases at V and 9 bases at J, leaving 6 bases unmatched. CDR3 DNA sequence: TGTGCCAGCAGTTTGTGGACTAGCGGGACGTCTGAGCAGTTCTTC. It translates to CASSLWTSGTSEQFF.

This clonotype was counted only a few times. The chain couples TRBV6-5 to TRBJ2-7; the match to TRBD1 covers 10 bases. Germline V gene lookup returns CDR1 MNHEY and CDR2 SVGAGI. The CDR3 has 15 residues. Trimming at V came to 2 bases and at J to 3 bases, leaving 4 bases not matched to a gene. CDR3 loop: CASSYRTGGGYEQYF. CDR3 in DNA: TGTGCCAGCAGTTACCGGACAGGGGGAGGCTACGAGCAGTACTTC.

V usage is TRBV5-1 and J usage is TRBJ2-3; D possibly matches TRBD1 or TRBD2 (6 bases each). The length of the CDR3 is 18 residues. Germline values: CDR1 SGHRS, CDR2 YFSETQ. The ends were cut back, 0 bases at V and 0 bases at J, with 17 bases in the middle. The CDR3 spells CASSLVRGPPFSTDTQYF. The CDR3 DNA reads TGCGCCAGCAGCTTGGTTCGGGGGCCCCCCTTTAGCACAGATACGCAGTATTTT.

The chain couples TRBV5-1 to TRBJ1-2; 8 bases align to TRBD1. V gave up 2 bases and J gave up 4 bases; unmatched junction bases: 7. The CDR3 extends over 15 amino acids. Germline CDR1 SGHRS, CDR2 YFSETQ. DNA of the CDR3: TGCGCCAGCAGCTTACGACAGGGGACGAGCTATGGCTACACCTTC. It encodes CASSLRQGTSYGYTF.